This T cell receptor (beta chain) appears in the sequencing data of a study of blood T cell repertoires in COVID-19. Study at large: Material from acute and convalescent COVID-19 was sourced from the United States, Italy and Spain.

Sequenced by immunoSEQ multiplex PCR; TCRdb stores in-frame clones only, minus some. The table has under 200,000 clones, 70% to 90% seen once. V shed 9 bases and J shed 6 bases, with 18 bases lying between them. This CDR3 is built from 14 residues. CDR1 KGHDR and CDR2 SFDVKD come from the germline V gene. Sequences were obtained from peripheral blood. The receptor was derived from a woman over 75 with acute or convalescent COVID-19. The chain couples TRBV24-1 to TRBJ2-3, with D possibly being TRBD2 (6 bases). CDR3 sequence: CATPPPGVTDTQYF. DNA of the CDR3: TGTGCCACCCCTCCCCCGGGAGTAACTGATACGCAGTATTTT.